This T cell receptor beta chain came from a study of T cell responses to AZD1222 COVID-19 vaccine. The study, taken as a whole, reports: Regions 160-218 and 743-854 dominated among vaccine-associated CD4 TCRs spanning spike.

Only in-frame clones appear in the TCRdb table, and some are missing; sequencing was by immunoSEQ multiplex PCR. This sample has more than 95,000 clones, with about 86% found just once. This CDR3 region has 14 residues. Losses at the gene ends were 2 bases for V and 5 bases for J; bases not matched to a gene: 3. From germline, CDR1 is MDHEN and CDR2 SYDVKM. This clone came up once. Its antigen is as yet unknown. The sequenced sample was peripheral blood, obtained 28 days after the second AZD1222 dose. The rearrangement joins TRBV28 to TRBJ1-2; TRBD1 matches at 9 bases. This TCR was recovered from an adult who received the AZD1222 COVID-19 vaccine. The CDR3 here is CASSLPGTGYGYTF. The CDR3 nucleotides read TGTGCCAGCAGTTTACCGGGGACAGGGTATGGCTACACCTTC.